These 2 T cell receptor beta chains originate from one sample sequenced in a study of early T cells in non-severe SARS-CoV-2 infection. TCRdb fed the 5' RACE reads into MiXCR, producing one record per CDR3 protein. In the table there are some 18,000 distinct CDR3 sequences, around 5.9% of which are singletons. Sequences were obtained from whole blood. The source of these receptors is an adult who was a healthcare worker with PCR-confirmed SARS-CoV-2 infection or an uninfected control (not recorded which).

This clonotype was seen at least ten times. The chain joins TRBV19 to TRBJ1-2; possibly TRBD1 for D (5 bases). The CDR3 consists of 14 residues. The V end was cut by 5 bases, the J end by 4 bases, with 14 bases between. Germline lookup yields CDR1 LNHDA and CDR2 SQIVND (reference sequence). CDR3 in DNA: TGTGCCAGTAGTCGCCGAGGCGGGACCTATGGCTACACCTTC. Its translation: CASSRRGGTYGYTF. Variable domain in full (rest from reference TRBV19 and TRBJ1-2): DGGITQSPKYLFRKEGQNVTLSCEQNLNHDAMYWYRQDPGQGLRLIYYSQIVNDFQKGDIAEGYSVSREKKESFPLTVTSAQKNPTAFYLCASSRRGGTYGYTFGSGTRLTVV.

This clonotype was seen at least ten times. This chain uses TRBV10-1 with TRBJ2-5; weak D call: TRBD2 (6 bases). From germline, CDR1 is WNHNN and CDR2 SYGVQD (reference sequence). The CDR3 is made up of 14 amino acids. The V end lost 3 bases, the J end lost 5 bases, and 13 bases lay between the germline ends. This chain's CDR3 is CASSDGGVSETQYF. The CDR3 region has the DNA TGCGCCAGCAGTGACGGGGGAGTATCGGAGACCCAGTACTTC.